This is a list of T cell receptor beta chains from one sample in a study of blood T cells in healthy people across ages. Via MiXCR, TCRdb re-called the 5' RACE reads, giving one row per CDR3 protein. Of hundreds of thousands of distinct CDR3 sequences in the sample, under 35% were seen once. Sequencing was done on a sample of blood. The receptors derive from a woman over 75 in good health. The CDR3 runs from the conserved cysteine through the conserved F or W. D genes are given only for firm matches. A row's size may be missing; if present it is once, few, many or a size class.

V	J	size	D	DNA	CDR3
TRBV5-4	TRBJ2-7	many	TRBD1	TGTGCCAGCAGCTTGGACTTACAGGGGGCGAAGAGGTACTTC	CASSLDLQGAKRYF
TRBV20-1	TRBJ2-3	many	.	TGCAGTGCCAGCCGGGGACGAGGGGTTATCGGGACAGATACGCAGTATTTT	CSASRGRGVIGTDTQYF
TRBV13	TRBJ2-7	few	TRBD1	TGTGCCAGCAGCCGAGGAGGACAGGGAAGATACGAGCAGTACTTC	CASSRGGQGRYEQYF
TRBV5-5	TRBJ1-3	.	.	TGTGCCAGCAGCTTGAGGGTCGGGGCTTCCGATGGAAACACCATATATTTT	CASSLRVGASDGNTIYF
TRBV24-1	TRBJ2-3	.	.	TGTGCCACCAGTGATTTTAGGGGCTACACAGATACGCGGTATTTT	CATSDFRGYTDTRYF
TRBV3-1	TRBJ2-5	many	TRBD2	TGTGCCAGCAGCCTCGAGGGGCTAGCGGGGATGGAGACCCAGTACTTC	CASSLEGLAGMETQYF
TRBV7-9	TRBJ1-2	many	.	TGTGCCAGCAGCAAACAGGGCGGCGTACTTAACTATGGCTACACCTTC	CASSKQGGVLNYGYTF
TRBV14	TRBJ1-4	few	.	TGTGCCAGCAGCCTCCAGGGGCTAAGTAATGAAAAACTGTTTTTT	CASSLQGLSNEKLFF
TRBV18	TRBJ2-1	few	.	TGTGCCAGCTCACCTAGGTTGGAGGAGCAGTTCTTC	CASSPRLEEQFF
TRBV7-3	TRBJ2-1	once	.	TGTGCCAGCAGCCCAACTAGAGACAATGAGCAGTTCTTC	CASSPTRDNEQFF
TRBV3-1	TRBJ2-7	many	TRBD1	TGTGCCAGCAGCCAAAAGAGGGGCCGAAACACGGGACAGGGAGTGGGCGAGCAGTACTTC	CASSQKRGRNTGQGVGEQYF
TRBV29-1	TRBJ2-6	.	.	TGCAGCGCCCTAGGACAGCCCTCTGGGGCCAACGTCCTGACTTTC	CSALGQPSGANVLTF
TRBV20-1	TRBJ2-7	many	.	TGCAGTGCCAGGGGCACCGGGATTATCCACGAGCAGTACTTC	CSARGTGIIHEQYF
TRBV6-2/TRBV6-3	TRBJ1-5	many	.	TGTGCCAGCAGTTACTCGGCAGGGGCTCAACAGCCCCAGCATTTT	CASSYSAGAQQPQHF
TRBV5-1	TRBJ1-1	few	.	TGCGCCAGCAGCCTGGACGGGATGAGGACTGAAGCTTTCTTT	CASSLDGMRTEAFF
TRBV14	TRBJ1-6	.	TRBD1	TGTGCCAGCAGCCTTCGACAGGGGGCCACCACCAATTCACCCCTCCACTTT	CASSLRQGATTNSPLHF
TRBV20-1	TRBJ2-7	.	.	TGCAGTGCTCTGCTAGGGCTTTCTGTGAGCTCCTACAATGAGCAGTACTTC	CSALLGLSVSSYNEQYF
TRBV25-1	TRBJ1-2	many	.	TGTGCCAGCAGTGTAGCAGGCTCTGGTGGCTACACCTTC	CASSVAGSGGYTF
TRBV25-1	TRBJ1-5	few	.	TGTGCCAGCAGTGGGAATTGGGGTCAGCCCCAGCATTTT	CASSGNWGQPQHF
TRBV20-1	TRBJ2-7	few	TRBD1	TGCGGTGCTATGGACCGGGACAGGGGAGCGAACGAGCAGTACTTC	CGAMDRDRGANEQYF
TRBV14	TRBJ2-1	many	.	TGTGCCAGCAGCCAAGCCGCGGCCCCACATCAGTTCTTC	CASSQAAAPHQFF
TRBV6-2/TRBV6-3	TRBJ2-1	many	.	TGTGCCAGCAGGGACCATTTCGGGGGGCCCTACAATGAGCAGTTCTTC	CASRDHFGGPYNEQFF
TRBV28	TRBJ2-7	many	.	TGTGCCAGCAGCTCCGGGGTCTACGAGCAGTACTTC	CASSSGVYEQYF
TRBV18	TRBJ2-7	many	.	TGTGCCAGCTCACCTCGGGGGGACAGTTACTACGAGCAGTACTTC	CASSPRGDSYYEQYF
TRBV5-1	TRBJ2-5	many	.	TGCGCCAGCAGCTTGGGCCCCGGCAGGGTAGAGACCCAGTACTTC	CASSLGPGRVETQYF
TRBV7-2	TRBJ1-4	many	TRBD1	TGTGCCAGCAGCTTTAGGACAGGGAGCGAAAAACTGTTTTTT	CASSFRTGSEKLFF
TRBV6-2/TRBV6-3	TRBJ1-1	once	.	TGTGCCAGCAACCACCCGGGACGGAGGAACACTGAAGCTTTCTTT	CASNHPGRRNTEAFF
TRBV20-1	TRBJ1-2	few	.	TGCAGTGCTAGGAGGACCTATGGCTACACCTTC	CSARRTYGYTF
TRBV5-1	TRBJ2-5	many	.	TGCGCCAGCAGCATATCTCGGGGGCCCCAAGAGACCCAGTACTTC	CASSISRGPQETQYF
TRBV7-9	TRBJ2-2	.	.	TGTGCCAGCAGCCCAGACCGGACTAGCAGGGGGACTAACACCGGGGAGCTGTTTTTT	CASSPDRTSRGTNTGELFF
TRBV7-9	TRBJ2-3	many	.	TGTGCCAGCAGCTTCAACCCCCGGGCACTTACTAGCACAGATACGCAGTATTTT	CASSFNPRALTSTDTQYF
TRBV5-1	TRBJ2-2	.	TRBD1	TGCGCCAGCACCCTTCCGGGACAGGGGAACACCGGGGAGCTGTTTTTT	CASTLPGQGNTGELFF
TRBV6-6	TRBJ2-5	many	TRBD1	TGTGCCAGCAGTAAGGGACAGGGGGCCCAGTACCAAGAGACCCAGTACTTC	CASSKGQGAQYQETQYF
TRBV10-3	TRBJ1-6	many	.	TGTGCCATCAGCGGAGTCAGCGATAATTCACCCCTCCACTTT	CAISGVSDNSPLHF
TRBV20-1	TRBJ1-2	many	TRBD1	TGCAGTGCTGGGGCCGGGACAGGGTCTAACTATGGCTACACCTTC	CSAGAGTGSNYGYTF
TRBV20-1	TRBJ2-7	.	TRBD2	TGCAGTGCATCTAGCGGGAGTGGTCCCTACGAGCAGTACTTC	CSASSGSGPYEQYF
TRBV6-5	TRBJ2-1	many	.	TGTGCCAGCAGCGCAACCGGGACGGGGAACTACAATGAGCAGTTCTTC	CASSATGTGNYNEQFF
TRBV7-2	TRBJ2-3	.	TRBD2	TGTGCCAGCAGCCCCCTGGAGGGAGGGCCCATAGATACGCAGTATTTT	CASSPLEGGPIDTQYF
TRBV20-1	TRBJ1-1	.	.	TGCAGTGCTAGAGATCACGGAAGAATGAACACTGAAGCTTTCTTT	CSARDHGRMNTEAFF
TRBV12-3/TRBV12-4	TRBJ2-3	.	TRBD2	TGTGCCGGCAGCCTAGCGGGGGGGCGTAATACGCAGTATTTT	CAGSLAGGRNTQYF
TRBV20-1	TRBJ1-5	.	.	TGCAGTGCTGGGCGGGTAATAAATCAGCCCCAGCATTTT	CSAGRVINQPQHF
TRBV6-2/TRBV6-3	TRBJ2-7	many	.	TGTGCCAGCAGCGGAGGGCTACGCGCTCAGGGGTACGAGCAGTACTTC	CASSGGLRAQGYEQYF
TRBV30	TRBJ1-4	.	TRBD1	TGTGCCTGGAGTGTTCGGGGACAGGGGGGAAAACTGTTTTTT	CAWSVRGQGGKLFF
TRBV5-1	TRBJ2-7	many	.	TGCGCCAGCAGCGCCGCAGGGGCGAGAGAGCAGTACTTC	CASSAAGAREQYF
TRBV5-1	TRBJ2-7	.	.	TGCGCCAGCAGCATAGAGGCGGGATACAATGAGCAGTACTTC	CASSIEAGYNEQYF